This TCR beta chain was identified during a study of blood T cell repertoires in COVID-19. Study overall: Sites across the United States, Italy and Spain contributed samples from acute and convalescent COVID-19. PBMCs, B-cell-depleted T cells, or T cells provided the cDNA or gDNA that made up the material.

Sequencing was performed with immunoSEQ multiplex PCR; in TCRdb, only in-frame clones are kept and a portion is missing. The sample contains some 170,000 clones, roughly 85% of which appear only once. The CDR3 loop spans 17 amino acids. The germline V gene has CDR1 SGHVS and CDR2 FNYEAQ. Losses at the gene ends were 5 bases for V and 2 bases for J; bases not matched to a gene: 10. The sequence derives from a man aged 40-55 years with acute or convalescent COVID-19. The chain recombines TRBV7-6 with TRBJ2-2; 8 nucleotides line up with TRBD2. Sequencing input: peripheral blood. CDR3 DNA sequence: TGTGCCAGCAGCCGAAGTACTAGCGGACCAAACACCGGGGAGCTGTTTTTT. This sequence encodes CASSRSTSGPNTGELFF.